This T cell receptor beta chain emerged from a study of spatial heterogeneity in lung cancer. Findings of the study overall: Tumors with more nonsynonymous mutations had more expanded intratumoral alpha and beta TCRs.

In this sample, this clonotype turned up many times. As yet, its antigen is unknown. MiXCR was run by TCRdb on the 5' RACE reads, yielding one entry per CDR3 protein. The sample includes around 2,500 distinct CDR3 sequences, around 20% of them seen just once. V lost 4 bases, J lost 6 bases, and 9 bases stayed unmatched. The CDR3 has 14 amino acids. Germline V gene lookup returns CDR1 DFQATT and CDR2 SNEGSKA (reference sequence). The time point was: sample taken at primary tumor resection. In each case, whole RNA from tumor, nontumor lung or frozen PBMC was sequenced unsorted. The specimen comprised lung tumor tissue, sampled at surgery. The sequence derives from a male donor with early-stage non-small cell lung cancer. V gene TRBV20-1 combines with J gene TRBJ2-7, with 10 nucleotides matching TRBD2. The CDR3 nucleotides read TGCAGTGCTAACTTACCTAGCGGGGGAGGCGAGCAGTACTTC. Translating gives CSANLPSGGGEQYF.